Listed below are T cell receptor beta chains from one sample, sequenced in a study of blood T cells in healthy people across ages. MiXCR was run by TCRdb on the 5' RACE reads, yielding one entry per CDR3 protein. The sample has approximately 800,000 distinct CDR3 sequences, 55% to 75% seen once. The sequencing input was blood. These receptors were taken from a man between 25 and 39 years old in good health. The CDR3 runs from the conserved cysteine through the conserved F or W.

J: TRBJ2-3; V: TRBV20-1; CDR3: CSAREASGTDTQYF
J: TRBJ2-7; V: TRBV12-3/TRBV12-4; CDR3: CASKQGARYEQYF
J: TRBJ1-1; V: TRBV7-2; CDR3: CASRDDSLGRNTEAFF
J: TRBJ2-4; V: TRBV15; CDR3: CATSRDRTSGGGPGAIAKNIQYF
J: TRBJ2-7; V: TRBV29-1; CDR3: CSVAYRVGSYEQYF
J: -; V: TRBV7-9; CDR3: CASGAQGLYNEQYF
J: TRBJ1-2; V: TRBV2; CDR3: CAGHFGYTF
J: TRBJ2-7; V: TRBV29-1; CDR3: CSVDSTGTSGTDEQYF
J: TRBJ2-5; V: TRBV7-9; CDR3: CASSRSLGQLETQYF
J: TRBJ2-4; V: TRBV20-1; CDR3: CSARDIAGSKNIQYF
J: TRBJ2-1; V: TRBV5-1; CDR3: CASSLVPNQANEQFF
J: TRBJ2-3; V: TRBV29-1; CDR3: CSVEPTSDTQYF
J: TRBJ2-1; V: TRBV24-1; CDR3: CATSVAGGPRNEQFF
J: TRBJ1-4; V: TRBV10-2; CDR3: CASSEGKGLTNEKLFF
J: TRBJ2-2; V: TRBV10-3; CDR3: CAIKRERGSGELFF
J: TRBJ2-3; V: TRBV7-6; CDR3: CASRSPGVDTQYF
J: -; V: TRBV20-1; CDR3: CSASLTRLRDEQYF
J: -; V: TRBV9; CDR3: CASSVGAGGVGETQYF
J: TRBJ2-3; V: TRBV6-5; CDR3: CASSYSALGTDTQYF
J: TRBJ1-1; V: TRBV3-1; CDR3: CASTRSGGASTEAFF
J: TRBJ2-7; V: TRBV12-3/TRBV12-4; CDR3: CASSPNSGQGTNEQYF
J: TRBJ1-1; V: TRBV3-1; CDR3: CASSQVTGNTEAFF
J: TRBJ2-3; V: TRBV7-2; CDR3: CASSLVGLTDTQYF
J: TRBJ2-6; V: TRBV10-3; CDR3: CAIRIRVAGANVLTF
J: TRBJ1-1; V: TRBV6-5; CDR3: CASSDGQMNGEAFF
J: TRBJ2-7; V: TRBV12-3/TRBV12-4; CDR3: CASSFSGQGYEQYF
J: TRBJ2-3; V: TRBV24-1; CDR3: CATSVAGSTDTQYF
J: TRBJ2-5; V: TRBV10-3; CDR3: CATGLTGDKETQYF
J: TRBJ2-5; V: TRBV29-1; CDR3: CSADPYNEQYF
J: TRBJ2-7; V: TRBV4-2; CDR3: CASSPNAGEYEQYF
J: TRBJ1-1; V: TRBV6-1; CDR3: CASSGTGPNTEAFF
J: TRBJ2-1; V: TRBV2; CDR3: CASGSGGYNEQFF
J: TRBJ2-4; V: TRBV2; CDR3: CASRNRFRQGGNTQYF
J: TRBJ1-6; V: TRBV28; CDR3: CASNPRGGNSPLHF
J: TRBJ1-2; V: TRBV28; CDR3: CASSLRDRVLGYTF
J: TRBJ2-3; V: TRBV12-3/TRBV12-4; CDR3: CASSSTSGIGTDTQYF
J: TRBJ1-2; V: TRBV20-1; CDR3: CSARDPRGRGGTAHYGYTF
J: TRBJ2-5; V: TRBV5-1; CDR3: CASSLLTHLAEQETQYF
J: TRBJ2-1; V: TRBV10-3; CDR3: CAISTGPDANEQFF
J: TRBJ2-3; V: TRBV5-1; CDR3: CASSLEAQSTDTQYF
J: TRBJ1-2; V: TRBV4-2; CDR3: CASSRNLRDSNYGYTF
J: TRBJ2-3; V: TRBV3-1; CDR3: CASSPRTVADTQYF
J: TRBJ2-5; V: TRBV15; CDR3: CATSRDVGTGQYF
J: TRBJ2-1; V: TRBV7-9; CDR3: CASSLMASRDRDINEQFF
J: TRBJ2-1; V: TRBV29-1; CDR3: CSVEDKTGITNEQFF
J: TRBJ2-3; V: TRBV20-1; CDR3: CSASQPDTQYF
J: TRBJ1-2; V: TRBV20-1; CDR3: CSASSTLGDYGYTF
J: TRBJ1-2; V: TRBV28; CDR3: CASSLERSYTF
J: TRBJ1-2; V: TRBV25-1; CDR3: CASSESQGAPNLYTF
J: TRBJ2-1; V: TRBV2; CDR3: CAGRVVNEQFF
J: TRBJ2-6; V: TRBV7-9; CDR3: CASSFPRQGAPSGANVLTF
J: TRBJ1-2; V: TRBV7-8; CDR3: CASSPTGQTSTNGYTF
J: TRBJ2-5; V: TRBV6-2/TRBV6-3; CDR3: CASSYQTEETQYF
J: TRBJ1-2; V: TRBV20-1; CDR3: CSASNGLGGYTF
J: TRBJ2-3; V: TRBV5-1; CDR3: CASSLGALAGGLADTQYF
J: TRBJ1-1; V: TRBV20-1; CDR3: CSARGTEGTHTEAFF
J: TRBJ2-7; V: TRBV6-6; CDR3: CASSWRGGAYEQYF